One and the same sample provided the 14 T cell receptor beta chains below, sequenced in a study of blood T cell repertoires in COVID-19. Profiled with immunoSEQ multiplex PCR; TCRdb holds only in-frame clones, not every one. The sample consists of around 15,000 clones, 82% of them appearing once. The sequenced material came from peripheral blood. The receptors originated from a woman between 65 and 79 years old with active COVID-19.

CDR3 protein: CASSGTRQETQYF. In DNA form, the CDR3 reads TGTGCCAGTAGTGGGACTCGACAAGAGACCCAGTACTTC. The chain links TRBV19 to TRBJ2-5, with D possibly TRBD2 on 6 matching bases. This CDR3 spans 13 amino acids. Germline loops: CDR1 LNHDA, CDR2 SQIVND (reference sequence). Between the trimmed V and J ends, which lost 5 bases and 2 bases, there was a span of 9 bases.

The chain is built from TRBV27 and TRBJ1-1, with D unclear. Germline lookup yields CDR1 MNHEY and CDR2 SMNVEV (reference sequence). CDR3 size: 13 residues. Between the trimmed V and J ends, which lost 3 bases and 6 bases, there was a span of 11 bases. CDR3 in DNA: TGTGCCAGCAGTTTGTACAAGACTGCTGAAGCTTTCTTT. Translated, it gives CASSLYKTAEAFF.

The V and J genes are TRBV2 and TRBJ2-1; 10 bases align to TRBD1. The germline V gene has CDR1 SNHLY and CDR2 FYNNEI. The CDR3 covers 13 residues. Trimming took 7 bases from V and 9 from J; bases not matched to a gene: 6. CDR3 sequence (DNA): TGTGCCAGCAAGGGACAGGGGCGTCCTGAGCAGTTCTTC. Translated, it gives CASKGQGRPEQFF.

This clone was picked up a small number of times. The rearrangement links TRBV28 to TRBJ1-5, with TRBD1 matching 11 bases. The CDR3 has 16 amino acids. The V gene's germline CDR1 is MDHEN and CDR2 SYDVKM. V shed 0 bases and J 5 bases; nucleotides not matched to a gene: 3. For the CDR3, the DNA is TGTGCCAGCAGTTTATGGGGACAGGGGGGTGATCAGCCCCAGCATTTT. Amino acid sequence: CASSLWGQGGDQPQHF.

V usage is TRBV2 and J usage is TRBJ2-7; 8 bases map to TRBD2. Losses at the gene ends were 8 bases for V and 3 bases for J; bases not matched to a gene: 12. The CDR3 sequence is 15 residues long. Germline V gene lookup returns CDR1 SNHLY and CDR2 FYNNEI. The CDR3 loop is CASQRTAGDNYEQYF. The CDR3 DNA follows: TGTGCCAGCCAGCGGACAGCGGGAGATAACTACGAGCAGTACTTC.

The chain couples TRBV18 to TRBJ2-7, with TRBD1 matching over 8 bases. Trimming took 3 bases from V and 4 from J; bases not matched to a gene: 11. The germline CDR1 and CDR2 sequences are KGHSH and LQKENI. The CDR3 length is 16 residues. The DNA of the CDR3 is TGTGCCAGCTCACCTCCCGGGACAGGCGTATTATACGAGCAGTACTTC. It yields the protein CASSPPGTGVLYEQYF.

The chain couples TRBV28 to TRBJ1-5, with TRBD1 identical over 9 bases. Germline V gives CDR1 MDHEN, CDR2 SYDVKM. The CDR3 is 14 amino acids. With V trimmed by 7 bases and J by 5 bases, 6 bases remained unmatched. The CDR3 sequence is CASTVQGAYQPQHF. The CDR3 region has the DNA TGTGCCAGCACGGTACAGGGGGCCTATCAGCCCCAGCATTTT.

By share, this clone counts as medium-sized. The chain is built from TRBV28 and TRBJ1-5; maybe TRBD1 (5 bases). V lost 2 bases to trimming and J lost 6 bases, with 11 bases between them. CDR3 length: 14 amino acids. CDR1 MDHEN and CDR2 SYDVKM come from the germline V gene. The CDR3 region is CASSLGGTPQPQHF. CDR3 bases: TGTGCCAGCAGTTTAGGGGGGACTCCTCAGCCCCAGCATTTT.

This clone has more than one count but fewer than ten. V usage is TRBV5-4 and J usage is TRBJ2-7; tentative D call: TRBD1 (5 bases). This CDR3 has 14 residues. The V gene lost 5 bases and the J gene lost 5 bases, with 17 bases spanning the gap. Per germline, CDR1 SGHNT and CDR2 YYREEE (reference sequence). The CDR3: CASSRGQGSNEQYF. The CDR3, as DNA: TGTGCCAGCAGTAGGGGCCAGGGATCAAACGAGCAGTACTTC. Full variable domain (missing parts from reference TRBV5-4 and TRBJ2-7): ETGVTQSPTHLIKTRGQQVTLRCSSQSGHNTVSWYQQALGQGPQFIFQYYREEENGRGNFPPRFSGLQFPNYSSELNVNALELDDSALYLCASSRGQGSNEQYFGPGTRLTVT.

V gene TRBV2 combines with J gene TRBJ1-4, with D possibly TRBD1 on 6 matching bases. Germline CDR1 is SNHLY and CDR2 is FYNNEI. The CDR3 is 16 amino acids. V dropped 2 bases and J dropped 2 bases, with 12 bases sitting between them. The CDR3 region has the DNA TGTGCCAGCAGTGAATTCCAGGGGAGTACTAATGAAAAACTGTTTTTT. Translation gives CASSEFQGSTNEKLFF.

The V gene is TRBV3-1 (or the pseudogene TRBV3-2), the J gene TRBJ2-1; D unresolved. The CDR3 sequence is 14 residues long. CDR1 LGHDT and CDR2 YNNKEL come from the germline V gene (reference sequence). Deletions cut 1 base from V and 10 bases from J, with 14 bases between. The CDR3 nucleotides are TGTGCCAGCAGCCAAGGGATAGGTGGGCGCGAGCAGTTCTTC. As protein: CASSQGIGGREQFF.

J is TRBJ2-1 and V is TRBV6-4, with a tentative D call TRBD2 (6 bases). The CDR3 loop spans 16 amino acids. Germline V gene lookup returns CDR1 MRHNA and CDR2 SNTAGT. V lost 3 bases to trimming and J lost 3 bases, with 15 bases between them. The chain's CDR3 is CASSEEGGKGYNEQFF. DNA of the CDR3: TGTGCCAGCAGTGAGGAGGGCGGGAAGGGCTACAATGAGCAGTTCTTC.

Only one count was recorded for this clone. The chain uses TRBV9 and TRBJ1-3, with TRBD1 matching over 10 bases. With V trimmed by 3 bases and J by 0 bases, 6 bases remained unmatched. The V gene's germline CDR1 is SGDLS and CDR2 YYNGEE. CDR3 size: 17 residues. This CDR3 reads CASSGGTGAFSGNTIYF. The CDR3 nucleotides read TGTGCCAGCAGCGGAGGGACAGGGGCGTTCTCTGGAAACACCATATATTTT.

The V gene is TRBV11-2, the J gene TRBJ2-2; 8 bases are shared with TRBD1. Per germline, CDR1 SGHAT and CDR2 FQNNGV. The CDR3 extends over 18 amino acids. Trimming took 1 base from V and 5 from J; bases not matched to a gene: 12. Here the CDR3 DNA reads TGTGCCAGCAGCTTAGTGGTGCAGGGGGCGCTTCATACCGGGGAGCTGTTTTTT. Residues: CASSLVVQGALHTGELFF.